Below are 20 T cell receptor beta chains sequenced from a single sample in a study of control samples from healthy donors and cancer patients. Clones were sequenced by immunoSEQ multiplex PCR, and TCRdb holds only the in-frame ones, with some missing. The table records some 150,000 clones, just over 95% of them present only once. Sequencing was performed on blood. These receptors were collected from a woman aged 25 to 39 in good health.

This chain connects TRBV11-3 to TRBJ2-1, with D possibly being TRBD1 or TRBD2 (5 bases each). The CDR3 extends over 15 amino acids. Trimming cost V 4 bases and J 7 bases, with 17 bases left between them. Germline V CDR1 and CDR2: SGHNT, YENEEA. CDR3 sequence reads: CASSSMGTDGNEQFF. The CDR3 DNA follows: TGTGCCAGCAGCTCCATGGGGACCGATGGAAATGAGCAGTTCTTC.

The chain employs TRBV19 and TRBJ2-3, with D possibly being TRBD2 (6 bases). The germline V gene encodes CDR1 LNHDA and CDR2 SQIVND (reference sequence). The CDR3 loop spans 14 amino acids. V was clipped by 4 bases and J by 2 bases, with 10 bases between them. The CDR3 region has the DNA TGTGCCAGTAGTAGCAGGGACTCCACAGATACGCAGTATTTT. Its translation is CASSSRDSTDTQYF.

This clone was picked up one time. The chain joins TRBV19 to TRBJ2-1; tentative D call: TRBD2 (5 bases). Germline V CDR1 and CDR2: LNHDA, SQIVND (reference sequence). The CDR3 is 14 residues long. V was trimmed by 10 bases and J by 2 bases, leaving 15 bases between them. The CDR3 loop reads CATTRGPTYNEQFF. The CDR3 DNA follows: TGTGCCACGACGAGAGGGCCCACCTACAATGAGCAGTTCTTC.

V gene TRBV7-9 combines with J gene TRBJ2-7; TRBD1 might be the D (6 bases). CDR1 and CDR2 (germline): SEHNR, FQNEAQ (reference sequence). V lost 0 bases and J lost 4, with 10 bases in between. The CDR3 sequence is 14 residues long. The DNA of the CDR3 is TGTGCCAGCAGCTTAGCGTCTGGGACATACGAGCAGTACTTC. It is translated as CASSLASGTYEQYF. Supplemented by reference TRBV7-9 and TRBJ2-7, the full variable domain reads DTGVSQNPRHKITKRGQNVTFRCDPISEHNRLYWYRQTLGQGPEFLTYFQNEAQLEKSRLLSDRFSAERPKGSFSTLEIQRTEQGDSAMYLCASSLASGTYEQYFGPGTRLTVT.

The V and J genes are TRBV28 and TRBJ2-7, with 8 bases aligning to TRBD1. Germline trimming cut 6 bases from V and 4 bases from J; bases unmatched to any gene: 5. CDR3 length: 13 amino acids. Germline V gene sequence: CDR1 MDHEN, CDR2 SYDVKM. CDR3 loop: CASRRTGSYEQYF. In DNA form, the CDR3 reads TGTGCCAGCAGACGGACAGGGAGTTACGAGCAGTACTTC.

The chain couples TRBV20-1 to TRBJ1-4; D is unresolved. From germline, CDR1 is DFQATT and CDR2 SNEGSKA (reference sequence). V shed 3 bases and J shed 6 bases, with 5 bases lying between them. This CDR3 contains 11 residues. This chain's CDR3 is CSARFDEKLFF. The CDR3 region has the DNA TGCAGTGCTAGGTTCGATGAAAAACTGTTTTTT.

This rearrangement joins TRBV5-1 to TRBJ1-1; D perhaps matches TRBD1 (5 bases). Deletions cut 4 bases from V and 3 bases from J, with 16 bases between. CDR1 SGHRS and CDR2 YFSETQ come from the germline V gene. The CDR3 sequence is 15 residues long. The CDR3 region is CASSLAGGLDTEAFF. DNA for the CDR3: TGCGCCAGCAGCCTGGCGGGGGGGTTAGACACTGAAGCTTTCTTT.

The chain recombines TRBV19 with TRBJ1-1; 10 bases map to TRBD1. The CDR3 loop spans 16 amino acids. V was clipped by 5 bases and J by 1 base; unmatched bases: 7. Germline V gene sequence: CDR1 LNHDA, CDR2 SQIVND (reference sequence). The CDR3 is CASSPGQGRGNTEAFF. The DNA for the CDR3 is TGTGCCAGTAGTCCGGGACAGGGGAGGGGGAACACTGAAGCTTTCTTT.

This rearrangement joins TRBV6-1 to TRBJ1-1; D remains unclear. The CDR3 has 13 residues. Germline assignment: CDR1 MNHNS and CDR2 SASEGT. Deletions cut 1 base from V and 7 bases from J, with 10 bases between. CDR3 residues: CASSEVRAFEAFF. The DNA for the CDR3 is TGTGCCAGCAGTGAAGTGCGGGCTTTTGAAGCTTTCTTT.

The chain recombines TRBV12-5 with TRBJ2-1; the D is unclear. Germline assignment: CDR1 LGHNT and CDR2 FRNRAP. V lost 6 bases and J 6 bases, leaving 6 bases between the germline ends. CDR3 size: 11 residues. The CDR3 nucleotides are TGTGCTAGTGGCTTCGCCAATGAGCAGTTCTTC. Amino acid sequence: CASGFANEQFF.

CDR3: CASSTPRGRGVADTQYF. The CDR3 coding sequence is TGTGCCAGCAGCACACCGCGGGGAAGGGGGGTGGCAGATACGCAGTATTTT. This chain uses TRBV7-2 with TRBJ2-3; possibly TRBD1 or TRBD2 for D (6 bases each). CDR1 and CDR2 (germline): SGHTA, FQGNSA. The CDR3 has 17 residues. Deletions cut 5 bases from V and 4 bases from J, with 22 bases between.

This rearrangement joins TRBV5-1 to TRBJ2-1; D possibly corresponds to TRBD2 (6 bases). Trimming cost V 4 bases and J 8 bases, with 25 bases left between them. Germline lookup yields CDR1 SGHRS and CDR2 YFSETQ. This CDR3 has 17 residues. The CDR3 loop reads CASSLEKTLAWSYEQFF. CDR3 bases: TGCGCCAGCAGCCTCGAAAAGACCCTAGCGTGGTCATATGAGCAGTTCTTC.

The V gene is TRBV28, the J gene TRBJ2-3; 10 nucleotides line up with TRBD2. CDR1 and CDR2 (germline): MDHEN, SYDVKM. The CDR3 is 15 amino acids. Germline trimming cut 7 bases from V and 3 bases from J; bases unmatched to any gene: 7. CDR3 coding DNA: TGTGCCAGCACCTCCGGGGGACTAGCGACAGATACGCAGTATTTT. It encodes CASTSGGLATDTQYF.

V usage is TRBV19 and J usage is TRBJ1-1; 8 bases are a match to TRBD1. The CDR3 spans 14 residues. J lost 4 bases, V lost 6 bases, and 7 bases had no gene match. CDR1 LNHDA and CDR2 SQIVND come from the germline V gene (reference sequence). CDR3 sequence reads: CASRRTGIGTEAFF. In nucleotides, the CDR3 is TGTGCCAGTAGAAGGACAGGGATTGGCACTGAAGCTTTCTTT.

This chain joins TRBV7-2 and TRBJ2-7, with 8 bases that match TRBD1. The CDR3 sequence is 14 residues long. Losses at the gene ends were 2 bases for V and 6 bases for J; bases not matched to a gene: 6. CDR1 and CDR2 from the germline V gene are SGHTA and FQGNSA. As DNA, the CDR3 is TGTGCCAGCAGCTTATTTGCAGGGGGCGCCGAGCAGTACTTC. Residues: CASSLFAGGAEQYF.

The chain links TRBV4-1 to TRBJ1-2; 7 bases align to TRBD1. Germline V gene lookup returns CDR1 MGHRA and CDR2 YSYEKL. The CDR3 is 14 amino acids. V shed 1 base and J 6 bases; nucleotides not matched to a gene: 5. The CDR3 sequence is CASSQADRPNGYTF. The CDR3 DNA sequence: TGCGCCAGCAGCCAAGCGGACAGGCCAAATGGCTACACCTTC.

CDR3 in DNA: TGTGCCAGCAGCTCCGGGACTAGCGGGAGGGCCGATCGGTTCTTC. The encoded protein is CASSSGTSGRADRFF. The chain has TRBV11-2 and TRBJ2-1; 16 positions agree with TRBD2. The CDR3 is made up of 15 amino acids. Germline V lookup: CDR1 SGHAT, CDR2 FQNNGV. The V and J ends lost 4 bases and 15 bases, in that order; junction bases with no gene match: 9.

The V gene is TRBV10-3, the J gene TRBJ1-1; D remains ambiguous. CDR3 length equals 13 residues. Germline loops: CDR1 ENHRY, CDR2 SYGVKD. Trimming cost V 7 bases and J 2 bases, with 11 bases left between them. CDR3: CAITRTANTEAFF. The CDR3 nucleotides read TGTGCCATCACCAGGACGGCAAACACTGAAGCTTTCTTT.

The chain couples TRBV28 to TRBJ1-5, with D possibly being TRBD1 (5 bases). Trimming took off 4 bases at V and 2 bases at J, with 9 bases between the two ends. Germline V lookup: CDR1 MDHEN, CDR2 SYDVKM. CDR3 size: 14 residues. The CDR3: CASSSGGGNQPQHF. CDR3 nucleotide sequence: TGTGCCAGCAGTTCAGGAGGGGGCAATCAGCCCCAGCATTTT.

The CDR3 is CASSPLWGPKNIQYF. The CDR3 nucleotides read TGTGCCAGCAGCCCTTTATGGGGACCCAAAAACATTCAGTACTTC. The chain uses TRBV11-2 and TRBJ2-4; D assignment may be TRBD1 or TRBD2 (5 bases each). Germline values: CDR1 SGHAT, CDR2 FQNNGV. Trimming stripped 5 bases from V and 2 bases from J, with 13 bases between. The CDR3 is 15 residues long. Together with reference TRBV11-2 and TRBJ2-4, the CDR3 gives the full variable domain: EAGVAQSPRYKIIEKRQSVAFWCNPISGHATLYWYQQILGQGPKLLIQFQNNGVVDDSQLPKDRFSAERLKGVDSTLKIQPAKLEDSAVYLCASSPLWGPKNIQYFGAGTRLSVL.